This T cell receptor beta chain was captured in a study of T-cell memory formation after mild COVID-19. The study's findings and limits: Researchers found some responding clones in pre-infection memory, a sign that cross-reactive memory joined.

Concerning this clonotype itself: Its antigen is not known.

MiXCR, run by TCRdb on the 5' RACE reads, gives a single entry per CDR3 protein. The sample includes roughly 310,000 distinct CDR3 sequences, approximately 16% of them seen just once. The sample was PBMCs or a T cell subset sorted from them (not recorded which). The TCR originated in a young man who had mild COVID-19 (a few samples of this study predate the infection). Cell type and time point are not known.

CDR3 sequence: CASSVLSGGWATEAFF. The DNA of the CDR3 is TGTGCCAGCAGTGTCTTGTCAGGGGGCTGGGCCACTGAAGCTTTCTTT. The chain recombines TRBV27 with TRBJ1-1; 8 bases map to TRBD1. The CDR3 length is 16 residues. Germline CDR1 and CDR2: MNHEY and SMNVEV (reference sequence). Trimming at V came to 5 bases and at J to 4 bases, leaving 12 bases not matched to a gene.